This T cell receptor (beta chain) was profiled in a study of tumor-infiltrating lymphocytes in localized non-small cell lung cancer. Study findings and constraints: Different pieces of the same tissue were used for each assay. Immunotypes IM1 and IM2 had similar TCR-derived T-cell fractions. Higher tumor T cell infiltration than in uninvolved lung was supported by TCRbeta sequencing.

Germline lookup yields CDR1 GTSNPN and CDR2 SVGIG (reference sequence). V dropped 1 base and J dropped 0 bases, with 4 bases sitting between them. This CDR3 comprises 14 residues. This clone was counted only a few times. Its antigen is undetermined. The table came from immunoSEQ multiplex PCR; TCRdb's copy has only in-frame clones and leaves some out. The data contain about 9,200 clones, roughly 79% of them singletons. This clonotype was sampled from a human donor with non-small cell lung cancer. Sequencing input: uninvolved lung tissue not adjacent to the tumor. The chain uses TRBV30 and TRBJ2-6; D remains ambiguous. The CDR3 nucleotides are TGTGCCTGGAGTGGAGACTCTGGGGCCAACGTCCTGACTTTC. Its protein is CAWSGDSGANVLTF.